This TCR beta chain was captured in a study of response to subunit inactivated influenza vaccine. General study results and limits: A suggestion made by the authors is that each seasonal influenza vaccination recruits few new T cells.

TCRdb redid the calling of the RT-PCR reads with MiXCR, one entry per CDR3 protein. In the table there are about 520,000 distinct CDR3 sequences, 6% to 9% of which are singletons. This clonotype occurred a few times. The antigen is not known. The germline gives CDR1 MDHEN, CDR2 SYDVKM. V dropped 5 bases and J dropped 2; count of bases not matched to a gene: 10. This CDR3 spans 16 amino acids. This receptor was taken from a man aged 50 to 69 who received an inactivated influenza vaccine. The V gene is TRBV28, the J gene TRBJ2-7; 9 nucleotides match TRBD1. This material consisted of PBMCs from blood, taken less than 30 months after vaccination. CDR3: CASSPAPGQGTYEQYF. CDR3 bases: TGTGCCAGCAGTCCAGCACCGGGACAGGGAACCTACGAGCAGTACTTC.